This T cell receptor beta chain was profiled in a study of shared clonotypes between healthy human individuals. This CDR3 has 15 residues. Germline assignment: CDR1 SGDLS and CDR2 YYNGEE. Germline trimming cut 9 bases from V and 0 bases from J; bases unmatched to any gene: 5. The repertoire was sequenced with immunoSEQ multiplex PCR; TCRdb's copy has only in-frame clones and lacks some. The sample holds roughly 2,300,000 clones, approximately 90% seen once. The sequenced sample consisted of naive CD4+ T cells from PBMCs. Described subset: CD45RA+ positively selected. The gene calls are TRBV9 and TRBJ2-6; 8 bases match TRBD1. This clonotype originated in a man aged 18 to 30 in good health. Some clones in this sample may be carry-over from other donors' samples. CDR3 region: CATGTGVSGANVLTF. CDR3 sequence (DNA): TGTGCCACCGGGACAGGAGTCTCTGGGGCCAACGTCCTGACTTTC. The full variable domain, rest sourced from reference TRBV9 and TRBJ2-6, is DSGVTQTPKHLITATGQRVTLRCSPRSGDLSVYWYQQSLDQGLQFLIQYYNGEERAKGNILERFSAQQFPDLHSELNLSSLELGDSALYFCATGTGVSGANVLTFGAGSRLTVL.